What follows are 28 T cell receptor beta chains derived from one specimen sequenced in a study of blood T cell repertoires in COVID-19. Clones were read by immunoSEQ multiplex PCR, and TCRdb kept only the in-frame ones, dropping some. Of roughly 220,000 clones in the sample, around 86% were seen once. Sequenced sample: peripheral blood. These receptors all come from a man aged 60 to 75 with acute or convalescent COVID-19.

The chain employs TRBV5-1 and TRBJ2-7; 10 nucleotides match TRBD2. Germline CDR1 SGHRS, CDR2 YFSETQ. CDR3 size: 14 residues. The J segment lost 0 bases and the V segment lost 5 bases, leaving 2 bases of the junction unmatched. The CDR3 is CASSPSGSSYEQYF. In nucleotides, the CDR3 is TGCGCCAGCAGTCCTAGCGGGAGCTCCTACGAGCAGTACTTC.

V and J are TRBV18 and TRBJ2-5, with D uncertain. The CDR3 is 13 amino acids. CDR1 and CDR2 (germline): KGHSH, LQKENI. Trimming pared 3 bases from V and 5 bases from J, leaving 10 bases between. CDR3 sequence (DNA): TGTGCCAGCTCACCCGATCTTCGGGAGACCCAGTACTTC. This sequence encodes CASSPDLRETQYF.

The chain is built from TRBV11-2 and TRBJ1-6, with 9 bases lining up with TRBD1. The CDR3 contains 17 residues. Per the germline V gene, CDR1 is SGHAT and CDR2 is FQNNGV. The trim removed 4 bases at V and 10 bases at J, leaving 14 bases unmatched. Here the CDR3 reads CASSSYLGQGGSSPLHF. The CDR3, as DNA: TGTGCCAGCAGCTCCTATTTGGGACAGGGAGGCTCCTCACCCCTCCACTTT.

This chain links TRBV28 with TRBJ1-1; D is possibly TRBD1 (5 bases). Per germline, CDR1 MDHEN and CDR2 SYDVKM. V was clipped by 4 bases and J by 4 bases, with 13 bases between them. CDR3 length: 14 amino acids. In DNA, the CDR3 is TGTGCCAGCAGTTCTCCCGGGGGTCGCACTGAAGCTTTCTTT. Its protein product is CASSSPGGRTEAFF.

V is TRBV3-1 (or the pseudogene TRBV3-2) and J is TRBJ2-7; perhaps TRBD1 as D (6 bases). Germline V CDR1 and CDR2: LGHDT, YNNKEL (reference sequence). The ends were cut back, 3 bases at V and 3 bases at J, with 18 bases in the middle. This CDR3 contains 16 residues. CDR3 sequence: CASSQRTAEIYYEQYF. The CDR3 DNA reads as TGTGCCAGCAGCCAGAGGACAGCCGAAATCTACTACGAGCAGTACTTC.

This chain uses TRBV7-2 with TRBJ2-5; 14 bases align to TRBD2. This CDR3 region has 15 residues. The germline gives CDR1 SGHTA, CDR2 FQGNSA. With 5 bases clipped from V and 5 bases from J, the junction kept 4 bases outside the gene matches. CDR3 in DNA: TGTGCCAGCAGCCCCCGGACTAGCGGGGGGGAGACCCAGTACTTC. Amino acid sequence: CASSPRTSGGETQYF.

This rearrangement joins TRBV19 to TRBJ2-4; no reliable D call. Germline CDR1 and CDR2: LNHDA and SQIVND (reference sequence). Deletions cut 4 bases from V and 0 bases from J, with 7 bases between. This CDR3 region has 14 residues. The CDR3 protein is CASSTSGAKNIQYF. The CDR3 DNA is TGTGCCAGTAGTACCAGTGGAGCCAAAAACATTCAGTACTTC.

The chain recombines TRBV9 with TRBJ2-1; possibly TRBD1 for D (5 bases). V was clipped by 0 bases and J by 3 bases, with 10 bases between them. The germline V gene has CDR1 SGDLS and CDR2 YYNGEE. CDR3 length: 15 amino acids. The CDR3 nucleotides read TGTGCCAGCAGCGTAGCAGTAGGGGACTACAATGAGCAGTTCTTC. It codes for CASSVAVGDYNEQFF.

This clone was picked up one time. The chain couples TRBV7-2 to TRBJ2-5; 11 nucleotides agree with TRBD2. CDR3 length equals 14 residues. The germline V gene encodes CDR1 SGHTA and CDR2 FQGNSA. V lost 7 bases and J lost 5; bases outside the gene matches: 6. The CDR3 here is CASTLAGGGETQYF. In DNA form, the CDR3 reads TGTGCCAGCACGCTAGCGGGGGGAGGTGAGACCCAGTACTTC.

This clone has at least ten counts. This chain connects TRBV3-1 (or the pseudogene TRBV3-2) to TRBJ1-2; D possibly corresponds to TRBD1 (5 bases). Per germline, CDR1 LGHDT and CDR2 YNNKEL (reference sequence). The CDR3 length is 15 residues. V was cut by 0 bases and J by 5 bases, with 13 bases left in between. The CDR3 here is CASSQEARAWYGYTF. The CDR3, as DNA: TGTGCCAGCAGCCAAGAGGCCAGGGCCTGGTATGGCTACACCTTC.

The CDR3 DNA reads as TGTGCCAGTAGTATAGGGCAGGGACTAGTAAAAAACATTCAGTACTTC. It codes for CASSIGQGLVKNIQYF. The gene calls are TRBV19 and TRBJ2-4, with 8 bases that match TRBD2. CDR3 length equals 16 residues. Germline assignment: CDR1 LNHDA and CDR2 SQIVND (reference sequence). Trimming removed 1 base from V and 4 bases from J; junction bases left unmatched: 6.

J is TRBJ2-5 and V is TRBV3-1 (or the pseudogene TRBV3-2); 8 nucleotides match TRBD2. V dropped 1 base and J dropped 5; count of bases not matched to a gene: 9. This CDR3 spans 16 amino acids. Germline lookup yields CDR1 LGHDT and CDR2 YNNKEL (reference sequence). CDR3 sequence: CASSQGVAGLTETQYF. The CDR3 DNA reads as TGTGCCAGCAGCCAAGGGGTAGCGGGGTTGACGGAGACCCAGTACTTC.

This clone turned up a few times. This chain links TRBV19 with TRBJ1-5; no reliable D call. With 1 base removed from V and 0 bases from J, the gap between germline ends came to 7 bases. The CDR3 runs 15 residues. Germline values: CDR1 LNHDA, CDR2 SQIVND (reference sequence). CDR3 DNA: TGTGCCAGTAGTATAGGGAGGATTAGCAATCAGCCCCAGCATTTT. Residues: CASSIGRISNQPQHF.

The chain uses TRBV4-3 and TRBJ2-4, with TRBD1 matching 11 bases. The CDR3 is 19 amino acids. Germline V gene lookup returns CDR1 LGHNA and CDR2 YSLEER. J gave up 3 bases and V 1 base, and 11 bases lay outside the gene matches. The chain's CDR3 is CASSQGPGSGQGVKNIQYF. The CDR3 DNA sequence: TGCGCCAGCAGCCAAGGGCCGGGATCGGGACAGGGGGTCAAAAACATTCAGTACTTC.

This clone was detected a few times. The rearrangement joins TRBV19 to TRBJ2-7, with D perhaps TRBD2 (5 bases). There are 15 residues in the CDR3. The ends were cut back, 5 bases at V and 2 bases at J, with 16 bases in the middle. Germline V CDR1 and CDR2: LNHDA, SQIVND (reference sequence). CDR3 bases: TGTGCCAGTAGTTCTCGGAGCGGAACGACCTACGAGCAGTACTTC. This codes for CASSSRSGTTYEQYF. The full variable domain, its missing parts supplied by reference TRBV19 and TRBJ2-7, is DGGITQSPKYLFRKEGQNVTLSCEQNLNHDAMYWYRQDPGQGLRLIYYSQIVNDFQKGDIAEGYSVSREKKESFPLTVTSAQKNPTAFYLCASSSRSGTTYEQYFGPGTRLTVT.

The CDR3 reads CASSPGGPNQPQHF. CDR3 DNA: TGTGCCAGCAGCCCTGGAGGCCCAAATCAGCCCCAGCATTTT. The V call is TRBV6-2 or TRBV6-3, the J call TRBJ1-5, with unresolved D. V was shortened by 6 bases and J by 4 bases, with 13 bases between the two germline ends. Germline values: CDR1 MNHEY, CDR2 SVGEGT. There are 14 residues in the CDR3.

The V and J genes are TRBV27 and TRBJ2-2; 8 positions match TRBD2. The CDR3 is 17 residues long. The trim removed 2 bases at V and 1 base at J, leaving 6 bases unmatched. Germline loops: CDR1 MNHEY, CDR2 SMNVEV (reference sequence). The CDR3 DNA sequence: TGTGCCAGCAGTTTACTAGGACTAGCCAGGAACACCGGGGAGCTGTTTTTT. It is translated as CASSLLGLARNTGELFF.

This clone was counted a few times. The chain carries TRBV4-2 and TRBJ1-1, with D tentatively TRBD1 (5 bases). This CDR3 is built from 13 residues. Germline CDR1 reads LGHNA; CDR2 reads YNFKEQ. Deletions cut 6 bases from V and 4 bases from J, with 12 bases between. CDR3 in amino acids: CASRPTVGTEAFF. The CDR3 DNA sequence: TGTGCCAGCAGGCCGACAGTAGGCACTGAAGCTTTCTTT.

The rearrangement uses TRBV5-1 and TRBJ2-5, with 12 bases aligning to TRBD2. The CDR3 totals 15 residues. Losses at the gene ends were 4 bases for V and 2 bases for J; bases not matched to a gene: 3. Germline CDR1 is SGHRS and CDR2 is YFSETQ. The CDR3 spells CASSPGTSGQETQYF. CDR3 DNA: TGCGCCAGCAGCCCGGGGACTAGCGGGCAAGAGACCCAGTACTTC.

The chain carries TRBV28 and TRBJ1-4, with D possibly matching TRBD1 (6 bases). From germline, CDR1 is MDHEN and CDR2 SYDVKM. The CDR3 sequence is 12 residues long. With 6 bases removed from V and 8 bases from J, the gap between germline ends came to 10 bases. The CDR3 sequence is CASSLQGEKLFF. In nucleotides, the CDR3 is TGTGCCAGCAGCCTACAGGGAGAAAAACTGTTTTTT.

The chain links TRBV6-5 to TRBJ2-7; maybe TRBD2 (5 bases). Germline-derived CDR1 and CDR2 are MNHEY and SVGAGI. CDR3 length equals 13 residues. V lost 7 bases, J lost 5 bases, and 15 bases lay in between. The CDR3 loop reads CASTQKLGDEQYF. The CDR3 DNA reads as TGTGCCAGCACCCAAAAGCTCGGGGACGAGCAGTACTTC.

The chain uses TRBV3-1 (or the pseudogene TRBV3-2) and TRBJ2-3, with no clear D. Germline lookup yields CDR1 LGHDT and CDR2 YNNKEL (reference sequence). The germline V and J ends were trimmed by 1 base and 3 bases, with 5 bases remaining between them. The CDR3 sequence is 13 residues long. The CDR3, as DNA: TGTGCCAGCAGCCAAGTGACTACAGATACGCAGTATTTT. Protein sequence: CASSQVTTDTQYF.

Only a few counts were recorded for this clone. The genes are TRBV24-1 and TRBJ2-2; tentative D call: TRBD2 (6 bases). Trimming pared 4 bases from V and 4 bases from J, leaving 21 bases between. This CDR3 spans 18 amino acids. Germline assignment: CDR1 KGHDR and CDR2 SFDVKD. The CDR3 protein is CATSDRLDGGGLTGELFF. DNA of the CDR3: TGTGCCACCAGTGACCGATTGGACGGAGGAGGGCTCACCGGGGAGCTGTTTTTT.

The table lists this clone with a count of one. The genes are TRBV2 and TRBJ2-5; 10 nucleotides match TRBD1. From germline, CDR1 is SNHLY and CDR2 FYNNEI. The CDR3 is 14 amino acids. The V segment lost 6 bases and the J segment 3 bases; nucleotides outside the gene matches: 4. The CDR3 loop is CASRLDRGEETQYF. The CDR3, as DNA: TGTGCCAGCAGGTTGGACAGGGGGGAAGAGACCCAGTACTTC.

The chain employs TRBV6-5 and TRBJ1-1; 7 nucleotides align to TRBD1. This CDR3 is built from 13 residues. Trimming took 8 bases from V and 2 from J; bases not matched to a gene: 5. The germline V gene encodes CDR1 MNHEY and CDR2 SVGAGI. The CDR3 sequence: CASQGQSNTEAFF. In nucleotides, the CDR3 is TGTGCCAGCCAGGGACAGAGTAACACTGAAGCTTTCTTT.

In DNA, the CDR3 is TGTGCCAGTAGTATATTTTCAGGGGTGAACACTGAAGCTTTCTTT. Residues: CASSIFSGVNTEAFF. The V gene is TRBV19, the J gene TRBJ1-1, with D possibly TRBD1 on 6 matching bases. This CDR3 contains 15 residues. V lost 2 bases and J 0 bases, leaving 10 bases between the germline ends. Germline values: CDR1 LNHDA, CDR2 SQIVND (reference sequence).

The chain links TRBV5-4 to TRBJ2-3, with D possibly matching TRBD2 (5 bases). Looked up from germline, CDR1 is SGHNT and CDR2 is YYREEE (reference sequence). Trimming removed 4 bases at V and 1 base at J, with 16 bases between. The CDR3 loop spans 16 amino acids. CDR3 region: CASSPSGRPRTDTQYF. The DNA of the CDR3 is TGTGCCAGCAGCCCCAGCGGTCGGCCACGCACAGATACGCAGTATTTT.

This chain connects TRBV6-2 or TRBV6-3 to TRBJ2-7; 7 bases fit TRBD1. The ends lost 6 bases at V and 7 bases at J; junction bases unmatched: 6. Germline V CDR1 and CDR2: MNHEY, SVGEGT. The CDR3 is made up of 12 amino acids. The CDR3 sequence: CASSPEGAEQYF. In nucleotides, the CDR3 is TGTGCCAGCAGCCCTGAGGGGGCGGAGCAGTACTTC.